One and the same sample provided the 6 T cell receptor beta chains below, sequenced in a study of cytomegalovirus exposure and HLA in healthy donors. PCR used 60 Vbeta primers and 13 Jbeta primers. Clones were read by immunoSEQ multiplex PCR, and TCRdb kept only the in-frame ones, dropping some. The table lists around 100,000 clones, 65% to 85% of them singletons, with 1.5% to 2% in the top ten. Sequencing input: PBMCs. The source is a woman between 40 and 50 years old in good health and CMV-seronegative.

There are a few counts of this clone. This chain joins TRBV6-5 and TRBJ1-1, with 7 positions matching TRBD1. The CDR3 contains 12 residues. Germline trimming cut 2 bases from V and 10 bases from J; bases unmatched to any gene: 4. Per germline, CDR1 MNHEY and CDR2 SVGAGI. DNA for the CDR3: TGTGCCAGCAGTTACCTTCGACAGGGAGCTTTCTTT. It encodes CASSYLRQGAFF.

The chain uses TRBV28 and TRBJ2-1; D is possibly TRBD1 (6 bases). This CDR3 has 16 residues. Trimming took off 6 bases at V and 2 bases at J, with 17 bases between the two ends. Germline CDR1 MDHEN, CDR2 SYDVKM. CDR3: CASRPWTDQTYNEQFF. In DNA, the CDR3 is TGTGCCAGCAGACCCTGGACAGACCAAACCTACAATGAGCAGTTCTTC.

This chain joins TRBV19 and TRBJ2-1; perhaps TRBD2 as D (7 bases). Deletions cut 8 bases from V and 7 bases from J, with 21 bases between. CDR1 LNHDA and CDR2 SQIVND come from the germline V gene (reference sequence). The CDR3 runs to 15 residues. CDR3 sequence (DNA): TGTGCCAGTCGACTATTGGGGGGGGGCAGAAATGAGCAGTTCTTC. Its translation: CASRLLGGGRNEQFF.

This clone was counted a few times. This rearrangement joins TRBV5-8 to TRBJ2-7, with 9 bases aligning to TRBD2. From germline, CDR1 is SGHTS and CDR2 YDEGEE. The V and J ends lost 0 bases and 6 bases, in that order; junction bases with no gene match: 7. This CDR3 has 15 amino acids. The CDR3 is CASSLGVAGVREQYF. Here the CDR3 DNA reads TGTGCCAGCAGCTTGGGGGTAGCGGGAGTCCGCGAGCAGTACTTC.

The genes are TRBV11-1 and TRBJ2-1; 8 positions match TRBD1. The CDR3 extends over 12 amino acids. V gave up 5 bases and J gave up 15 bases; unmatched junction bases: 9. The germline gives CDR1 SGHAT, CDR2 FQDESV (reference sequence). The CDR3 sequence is CASSPRQGPSFF. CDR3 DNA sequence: TGTGCCAGCAGCCCCCGACAGGGGCCGTCGTTCTTC.

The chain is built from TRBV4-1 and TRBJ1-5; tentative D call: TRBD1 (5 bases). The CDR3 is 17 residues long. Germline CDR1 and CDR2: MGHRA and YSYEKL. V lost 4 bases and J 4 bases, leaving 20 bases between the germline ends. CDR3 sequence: CASSPLSPHQGNQPQHF. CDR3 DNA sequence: TGCGCCAGCAGCCCCTTAAGTCCTCATCAGGGAAATCAGCCCCAGCATTTT.